The clone carrying this T cell receptor beta chain was counted many times. This entry is derived from a study of identical twins. One entry per CDR3 protein, called by TCRdb with MiXCR from the 5' RACE reads. This sample has 300,000 to 400,000 distinct CDR3 sequences, with roughly 9% found just once. Source material: naive T cells sorted from blood. The TCR sequence derives from a woman in her 50s in good health.

The CDR3 reads CATESFGGHPTGELFF. The CDR3 DNA reads as TGTGCCACCGAGAGTTTCGGGGGCCACCCGACCGGGGAGCTGTTTTTT. The V gene is TRBV24-1, the J gene TRBJ2-2, with D perhaps matching TRBD1 or TRBD2 (6 bases each). Germline V gene sequence: CDR1 KGHDR, CDR2 SFDVKD. The CDR3 has 16 amino acids. Trimming stripped 9 bases from V and 5 bases from J, with 21 bases between.